This T cell receptor beta chain is drawn from a study of T cell changes during pregnancy in multiple sclerosis. Trimming at V came to 4 bases and at J to 4 bases, leaving 6 bases not matched to a gene. CDR1 and CDR2 from the germline V gene are MGHDK and SYGVNS. This CDR3 spans 15 amino acids. The repertoire was sequenced with immunoSEQ multiplex PCR; TCRdb's copy has only in-frame clones and lacks some. The sample gives about 45,000 clones, roughly 95% of which show up once; 0.85% to 1% is in the top ten. The clonotype comes from a female donor with multiple sclerosis, enrolled in a pregnancy study. The chain has TRBV25-1 and TRBJ2-1; 8 bases fit TRBD1. The sequenced sample was peripheral blood, obtained in the second trimester of pregnancy. CDR3 in amino acids: CASSGRTGMYNEQFF. The CDR3 nucleotides are TGTGCCAGCAGTGGGCGGACAGGGATGTACAATGAGCAGTTCTTC.